Listed below are T cell receptor beta chains from one sample, sequenced in a study of early T cells in non-severe SARS-CoV-2 infection. TCRdb reanalysed the 5' RACE reads using MiXCR and keeps one entry per CDR3 protein. Altogether tens of thousands of distinct CDR3 sequences are present, 10% to 15% being singletons, with the ten largest covering 4.5%. The sample was whole blood. These receptors were obtained from an adult who was a healthcare worker with PCR-confirmed SARS-CoV-2 infection or an uninfected control (not recorded which). Each CDR3 is given with its conserved first and last residue. D genes are given only for firm matches. Size tells how often a clone was seen (once, few, many) or the class of an expanded clone, and some rows leave it out.

TRBJ1-1 | - | TRBV29-1 | - | TGCAGTTCCGGACCGGCGAACACTGAAGCTTTCTTT | CSSGPANTEAFF
TRBJ2-7 | - | TRBV19 | few | TGTGCCAAAGTTTGTGGGGCCTACGAGCAGTACTTC | CAKVCGAYEQYF
TRBJ2-7 | TRBD2 | TRBV20-1 | many | TGCAGTGCTTTGGGACTAGCGGCGAGAGAGCAGTACTTC | CSALGLAAREQYF
TRBJ2-7 | - | TRBV3-1 | - | TGTGCCAGCAGCCCCCCCGAGTCGGGCAGTTCCTACGAGCAGTACTTC | CASSPPESGSSYEQYF
TRBJ2-2 | - | TRBV2 | many | TGTGCCAGCGCCGATGGTAGCGGTTACGGGGAGCTGTTTTTT | CASADGSGYGELFF
TRBJ1-2 | - | TRBV6-5 | - | TGTGCCAGCAAGGACCTTTTGTATGGCTACACCTTC | CASKDLLYGYTF
TRBJ1-5 | - | TRBV28 | few | TGTGCCAGCGCGACGAGGACAGAATATAGCAATCAGCCCCAGCATTTT | CASATRTEYSNQPQHF
TRBJ2-2 | - | TRBV7-9 | few | TGTGCCAGCAGCTTACACGGTAACACCGGGGAGCTGTTTTTT | CASSLHGNTGELFF
TRBJ1-2 | - | TRBV11-2 | - | TGTGCCAGCAGCCCCCTGGGACCAAGGGGCTACACCTTC | CASSPLGPRGYTF
TRBJ2-7 | - | TRBV12-3/TRBV12-4 | - | TGTGCCAGCAGTTTAACGGCCACCCCGTACGAGCAGTACTTC | CASSLTATPYEQYF
TRBJ2-5 | - | TRBV3-1 | many | TGTGCCAGCAGCCAAGAGGGAAGGCAGGTTCCGGGGGCCCAGTACTTC | CASSQEGRQVPGAQYF
TRBJ1-3 | - | TRBV4-2 | many | TGTGCCAGCAGCCAAGCCTTTGGACTGTTCTCTGGAAACACCATATATTTT | CASSQAFGLFSGNTIYF
TRBJ2-3 | - | TRBV29-1 | - | TGCAGCGTTGCCGGCCTACACACAGATACGCAGTATTTT | CSVAGLHTDTQYF
TRBJ2-5 | - | TRBV7-9 | - | TGTGCCAGCAGCTTAGCGGAGGGGATGGAGACCCAGTACTTC | CASSLAEGMETQYF
TRBJ1-1 | - | TRBV6-5 | - | TGTGCCAGCAGCCGAGTTTACACATTAGCTAGTGAAGCTTTCTTT | CASSRVYTLASEAFF
TRBJ2-1 | TRBD2 | TRBV29-1 | many | TGCAGCGTTGGAACTAGCGGGAGCTCCTACAATGAGCAGTTCTTC | CSVGTSGSSYNEQFF
TRBJ2-1 | TRBD2 | TRBV6-2/TRBV6-3 | few | TGTGCCAGTAGTTCCAGCGGGGGATACAATGAGCAGTTCTTC | CASSSSGGYNEQFF
TRBJ2-7 | - | TRBV12-3/TRBV12-4 | - | TGTGCCAGCAGTTCTGGTCAGCGCTACGAGCAGTACTTC | CASSSGQRYEQYF
TRBJ1-2 | - | TRBV12-3/TRBV12-4 | few | TGTGCCAGCAGTGGCCTAGGGCAGGGCTATGGCTACACCTTC | CASSGLGQGYGYTF
TRBJ1-1 | TRBD1 | TRBV7-6 | few | TGTGCCAGCAGCTTCAAGACAGGGGGCACTGAAGCTTTCTTT | CASSFKTGGTEAFF
TRBJ2-5 | - | TRBV12-3/TRBV12-4 | - | TGTGCCAGCAGTTCCGGGACTTTGGGGGGGACCCAGTACTTC | CASSSGTLGGTQYF
TRBJ2-1 | TRBD2 | TRBV5-1 | - | TGCGCCAGCAGCTTGGCGGTAGCGGGAGCGAGTGAGCAGTTCTTC | CASSLAVAGASEQFF
TRBJ2-5 | - | TRBV29-1 | - | TGCAGCACCCGACGGGCCCAAGAGACCCAGTACTTC | CSTRRAQETQYF
TRBJ2-1 | TRBD2 | TRBV9 | few | TGTGCCAGCAGCTCCCAGGGGACTAGCGGGAGGTATTACAATGAGCAGTTCTTC | CASSSQGTSGRYYNEQFF
TRBJ1-5 | - | TRBV20-1 | many | TGCAGTGCTAGAGATAACCCGGCCAGACAGCCCCAGCATTTT | CSARDNPARQPQHF
TRBJ2-3 | TRBD1 | TRBV2 | - | TGTGCCAGCAGGGGCCGGGACAGGGTCTTAGATACGCAGTATTTT | CASRGRDRVLDTQYF
TRBJ2-3 | TRBD1 | TRBV7-2 | many | TGTGCCAGCAGCTCCCGGACAGGGGGCGCCCCAGATACGCAGTATTTT | CASSSRTGGAPDTQYF
TRBJ2-7 | - | TRBV6-6 | - | TGTGCCAGCAACTCCGACAGGGAGGTCTACGAGCAGTACTTC | CASNSDREVYEQYF
TRBJ2-1 | - | TRBV29-1 | few | TGCAGCGTTGAAGCGACATCCCACAATGAGCAGTTCTTC | CSVEATSHNEQFF